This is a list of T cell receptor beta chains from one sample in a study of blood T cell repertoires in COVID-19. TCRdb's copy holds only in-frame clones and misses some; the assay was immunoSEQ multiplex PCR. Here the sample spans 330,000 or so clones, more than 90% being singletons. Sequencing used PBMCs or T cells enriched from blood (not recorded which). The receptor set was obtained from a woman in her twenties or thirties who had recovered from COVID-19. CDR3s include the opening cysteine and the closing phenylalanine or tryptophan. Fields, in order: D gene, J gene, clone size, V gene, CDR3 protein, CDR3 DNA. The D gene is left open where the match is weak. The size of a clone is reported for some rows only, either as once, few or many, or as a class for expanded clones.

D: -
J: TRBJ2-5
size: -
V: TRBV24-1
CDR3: CATSDPDKETQYF
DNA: TGTGCCACCAGTGACCCCGACAAAGAGACCCAGTACTTC

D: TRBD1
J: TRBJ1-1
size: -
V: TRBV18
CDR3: CASSQGQGMNTEAFF
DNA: TGTGCCAGCTCCCAGGGACAGGGCATGAACACTGAAGCTTTCTTT

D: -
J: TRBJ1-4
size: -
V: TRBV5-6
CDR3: CASSLNQGSLFF
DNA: TGTGCCAGCAGCTTAAATCAGGGGAGTCTGTTTTTT

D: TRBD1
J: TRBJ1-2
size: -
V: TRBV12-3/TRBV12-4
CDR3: CASTRTGGHGYTF
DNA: TGTGCCAGCACCCGGACAGGGGGCCACGGCTACACCTTC

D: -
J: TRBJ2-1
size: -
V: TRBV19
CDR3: CASSPGFVSSYNEQFF
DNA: TGTGCCAGTAGCCCCGGGTTCGTGAGCTCCTACAATGAGCAGTTCTTC

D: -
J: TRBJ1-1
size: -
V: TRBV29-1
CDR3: CSVEGRLNTEAFF
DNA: TGCAGCGTTGAGGGGCGACTGAACACTGAAGCTTTCTTT

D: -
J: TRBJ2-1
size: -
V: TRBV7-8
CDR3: CASSSSENEQFF
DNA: TGTGCCAGCAGCTCCTCGGAGAATGAGCAGTTCTTC

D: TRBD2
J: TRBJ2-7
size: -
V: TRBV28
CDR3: CASSLLPRSSSGRAYEQYF
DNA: TGTGCCAGCAGTTTATTGCCCCGCTCGTCTAGCGGGAGGGCCTACGAGCAGTACTTC

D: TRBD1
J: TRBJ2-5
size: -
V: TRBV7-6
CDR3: CASSLGQGRRETQYF
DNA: TGTGCCAGCAGCCTAGGACAGGGGCGGAGGGAGACCCAGTACTTC

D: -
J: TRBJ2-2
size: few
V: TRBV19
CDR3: CASSILRGINTGELFF
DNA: TGTGCCAGTAGTATTCTCAGGGGCATTAACACCGGGGAGCTGTTTTTT

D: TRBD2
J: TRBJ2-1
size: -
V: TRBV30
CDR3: CAWSPRASGYNEQFF
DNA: TGTGCCTGGAGTCCCCGGGCTAGCGGGTACAATGAGCAGTTCTTC

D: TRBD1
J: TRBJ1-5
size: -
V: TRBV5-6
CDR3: CASSSSPGQGYQPQHF
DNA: TGTGCCAGCAGCTCATCCCCGGGACAGGGTTATCAGCCCCAGCATTTT

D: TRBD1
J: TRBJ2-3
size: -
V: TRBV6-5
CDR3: CASTPDRDTDTQYF
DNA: TGTGCCAGCACTCCCGACAGGGACACAGATACGCAGTATTTT

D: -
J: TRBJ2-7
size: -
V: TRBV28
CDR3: CASSLSGGVNEQYF
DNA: TGTGCCAGCAGTTTATCAGGAGGGGTGAACGAGCAGTACTTC

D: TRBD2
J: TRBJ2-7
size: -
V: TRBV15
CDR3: CATSSAWTSGSYEQYF
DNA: TGTGCCACCAGCAGTGCTTGGACTAGCGGGAGTTACGAGCAGTACTTC

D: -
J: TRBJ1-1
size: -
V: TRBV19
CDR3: CASSILYSTEAFF
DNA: TGTGCCAGTAGTATTCTATATAGCACTGAAGCTTTCTTT

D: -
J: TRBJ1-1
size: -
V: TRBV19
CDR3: CASSVQWEMNTEAFF
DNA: TGTGCCAGTAGTGTACAGTGGGAGATGAACACTGAAGCTTTCTTT

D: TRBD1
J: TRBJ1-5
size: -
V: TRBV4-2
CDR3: CASSTQGDQPQHF
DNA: TGTGCCAGCAGCACACAGGGGGATCAGCCCCAGCATTTT